This T cell receptor beta chain originates from a study of T cell repertoires in aging, cancer and after chemotherapy. Study background: Donors were grouped into six age bands spanning 30 or younger through 70 or older. Healthy donor repertoires were recorded over several months to years and showed clear clonal overlap.

The template was genomic DNA from peripheral blood, not RNA. Comments on this clonotype: Its antigen is unknown.

TRB rearrangements spanning V, D and J were amplified using mixed TRB-A/B primers. TCRdb fed the multiplex PCR reads into MiXCR, producing one record per CDR3 protein. Of about 13,000 distinct CDR3 sequences listed, under 30% are singletons. Study-wide results and limits: Loss of evenness, beyond lost richness, contributed to age-related TCR diversity decline in cancer patients. Compared with age-matched healthy donors, untreated hematological or solid cancer patients showed higher blood TCR clonality.

The length of the CDR3 is 14 residues. Trimming took 6 bases from V and 1 from J, leaving 9 bases between them. Germline values: CDR1 SGHTA, CDR2 FQGNSA. The receptor comes from a human donor in good health. Material: blood. This chain connects TRBV7-2 to TRBJ2-2; D is perhaps TRBD1 (6 bases). CDR3 DNA sequence: TGTGCCAGCAGTGAACAGGGGAACACCGGGGAGCTGTTTTTT. As protein: CASSEQGNTGELFF.